The 2 T cell receptor beta chains given below trace back to one sample, sequenced in a study of CD8 T cells in Susac syndrome. With random hexamers, 0.5 to 1 ug RNA was reverse transcribed. TCRdb re-derived calls from the immunoSEQ multiplex PCR reads in MiXCR, one entry per CDR3 protein. The sample shows about 120,000 distinct CDR3 sequences, approximately 94% of them seen only once. Input material: CD4+ T cells from PBMCs. The receptors originated from a human donor with multiple sclerosis.

This clonotype was observed once. The chain recombines TRBV5-1 with TRBJ2-7; 8 bases are shared with TRBD1. Per germline, CDR1 SGHRS and CDR2 YFSETQ. The V segment lost 4 bases and the J segment 3 bases; nucleotides outside the gene matches: 6. The CDR3 has 14 amino acids. CDR3 nucleotides: TGCGCCAGCAGCCCGGAGGGACAGGACTACGAGCAGTACTTC. This sequence encodes CASSPEGQDYEQYF.

The chain links TRBV7-2 to TRBJ2-2; D is ambiguous. V was shortened by 11 bases and J by 3 bases, with 16 bases between the two germline ends. The germline CDR1 and CDR2 sequences are SGHTA and FQGNSA. The CDR3 totals 14 residues. The CDR3 is CALGGFYDTGELFF. CDR3 nucleotides: TGTGCCCTCGGTGGGTTCTATGACACCGGGGAGCTGTTTTTT. The full variable domain, in which reference TRBV7-2 and TRBJ2-2 provide the parts outside the CDR3, is GAGVSQSPSNKVTEKGKDVELRCDPISGHTALYWYRQSLGQGLEFLIYFQGNSAPDKSGLPSDRFSAERTGGSVSTLTIQRTQQEDSAVYLCALGGFYDTGELFFGEGSRLTVL.